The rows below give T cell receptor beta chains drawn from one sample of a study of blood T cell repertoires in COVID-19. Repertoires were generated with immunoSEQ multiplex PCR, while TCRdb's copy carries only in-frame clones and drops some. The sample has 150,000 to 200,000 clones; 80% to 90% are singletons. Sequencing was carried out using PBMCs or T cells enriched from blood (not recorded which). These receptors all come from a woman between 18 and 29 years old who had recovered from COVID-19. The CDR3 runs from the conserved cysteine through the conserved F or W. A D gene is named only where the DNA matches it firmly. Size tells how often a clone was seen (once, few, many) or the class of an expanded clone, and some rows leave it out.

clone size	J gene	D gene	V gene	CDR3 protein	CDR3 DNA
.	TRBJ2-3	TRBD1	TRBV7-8	CASSERQGRATDTQYF	TGTGCCAGCAGCGAACGACAGGGCCGGGCTACAGATACGCAGTATTTT
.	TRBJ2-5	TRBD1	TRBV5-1	CASSARGQGRETQYF	TGCGCCAGCAGCGCCAGGGGACAGGGGCGGGAGACCCAGTACTTC
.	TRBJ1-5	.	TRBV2	CASREAYSNQPQHF	TGTGCCAGCCGAGAGGCGTATAGCAATCAGCCCCAGCATTTT
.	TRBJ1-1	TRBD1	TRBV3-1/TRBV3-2	CASSQDYGTGAYEAFF	TGTGCCAGCAGCCAAGATTATGGGACAGGGGCCTATGAAGCTTTCTTT
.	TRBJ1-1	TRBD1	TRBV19	CASIGDRGDLYTEAFF	TGTGCCAGTATAGGGGACAGGGGGGACCTCTACACTGAAGCTTTCTTT
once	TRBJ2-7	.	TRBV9	CASSVVGGGSEQYF	TGTGCCAGCAGCGTAGTCGGGGGTGGAAGCGAGCAGTACTTC
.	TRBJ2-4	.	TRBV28	CTPRQFRAKNIQYF	TGTACCCCTCGACAGTTCAGAGCCAAAAACATTCAGTACTTC
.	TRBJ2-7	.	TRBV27	CASSSPAGALSYEQYF	TGTGCCAGCAGTTCCCCAGCCGGAGCCCTCTCCTACGAGCAGTACTTC
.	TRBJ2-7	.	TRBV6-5	CASRQGNSYEQYF	TGTGCCAGCAGACAGGGAAACTCCTACGAGCAGTACTTC
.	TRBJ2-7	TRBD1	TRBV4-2	CASSHGRTGGRPYEQYF	TGTGCCAGCAGCCATGGACGGACAGGAGGTAGGCCCTACGAGCAGTACTTC
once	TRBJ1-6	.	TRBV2	CASTGLGQDNSPLHF	TGTGCCAGCACGGGCCTGGGGCAGGATAATTCACCCCTCCACTTT
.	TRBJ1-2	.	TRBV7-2	CASSAGGGVYGYTF	TGTGCCAGCAGCGCGGGGGGTGGGGTATATGGCTACACCTTC
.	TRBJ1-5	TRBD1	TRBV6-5	CASSADRVVNQPQHF	TGTGCCAGCAGCGCGGACAGGGTCGTCAATCAGCCCCAGCATTTT
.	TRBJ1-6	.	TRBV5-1	CASSLPGSGREPLHF	TGCGCCAGCAGCTTGCCCGGCAGCGGGAGGGAACCCCTCCACTTT
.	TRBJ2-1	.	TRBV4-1	CASSQGQGPYNEQFF	TGCGCCAGCAGCCAAGGCCAGGGGCCGTACAATGAGCAGTTCTTC
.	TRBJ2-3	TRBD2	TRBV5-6	CASSRRGEITDTQYF	TGTGCCAGCAGCAGACGGGGGGAAATCACAGATACGCAGTATTTT
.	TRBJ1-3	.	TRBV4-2	CASSREVATATKTGNTIYF	TGTGCCAGCAGCCGAGAGGTCGCAACGGCGACTAAAACTGGAAACACCATATATTTT
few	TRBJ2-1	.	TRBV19	CASSIAGFGEQFF	TGTGCCAGTAGTATAGCCGGGTTCGGTGAGCAGTTCTTC
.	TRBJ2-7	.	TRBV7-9	CASSPSPEESYEQYF	TGTGCCAGCAGCCCTAGCCCGGAAGAGTCCTACGAGCAGTACTTC
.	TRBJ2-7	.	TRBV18	CASSPPRGTLGHEQYF	TGTGCCAGCTCACCCCCTAGGGGGACATTAGGACACGAGCAGTACTTC
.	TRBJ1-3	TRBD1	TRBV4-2	CASSQGETGGNTIYF	TGTGCCAGCAGCCAAGGAGAGACAGGGGGAAACACCATATATTTT
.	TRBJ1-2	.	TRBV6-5	CASKGANYGYTF	TGTGCCAGCAAAGGAGCTAACTATGGCTACACCTTC
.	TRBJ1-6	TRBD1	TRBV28	CASSTPTGASNSPLHF	TGTGCCAGCAGTACGCCGACAGGGGCAAGCAATTCACCCCTCCACTTT
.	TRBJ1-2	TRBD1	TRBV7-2	CASSLEQGWIDGYTF	TGTGCCAGCAGCTTAGAACAGGGGTGGATTGATGGCTACACCTTC
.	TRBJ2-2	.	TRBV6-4	CATQRDRGTGELFF	TGTGCCACCCAGAGGGATCGGGGCACCGGGGAGCTGTTTTTT
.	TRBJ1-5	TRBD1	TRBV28	CASSFEGAGNQPQHF	TGTGCCAGCAGTTTTGAGGGGGCGGGCAATCAGCCCCAGCATTTT
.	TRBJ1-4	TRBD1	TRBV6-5	CASSHRGVTDEKLFF	TGTGCCAGCAGTCACAGGGGGGTAACTGATGAAAAACTGTTTTTT
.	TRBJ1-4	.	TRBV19	CASSTQTNEKLFF	TGTGCCAGTAGTACCCAAACTAATGAAAAACTGTTTTTT
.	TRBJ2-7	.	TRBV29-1	CSAALNNEQYF	TGCAGCGCCGCACTGAATAACGAGCAGTACTTC
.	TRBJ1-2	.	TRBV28	CASSPREVRATGGYTF	TGTGCCAGCAGTCCCCGGGAAGTTCGGGCGACGGGGGGCTACACCTTC
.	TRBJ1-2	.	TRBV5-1	CASTYDSGSNRNTF	TGCGCCAGCACCTACGACTCCGGGTCTAATCGAAACACCTTC
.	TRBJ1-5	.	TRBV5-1	CASSLGWGDQPQHF	TGCGCCAGCAGCTTGGGTTGGGGGGATCAGCCCCAGCATTTT
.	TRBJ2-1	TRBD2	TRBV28	CASSFSASGKNEQFF	TGTGCCAGCAGTTTTTCGGCTAGCGGGAAAAATGAGCAGTTCTTC
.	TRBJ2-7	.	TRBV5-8	CASSLGRADTAYEQYF	TGTGCCAGCAGCTTGGGCCGGGCGGACACAGCCTACGAGCAGTACTTC
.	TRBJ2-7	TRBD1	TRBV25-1	CASSLLGQGRSEQYF	TGTGCCAGCAGTTTGCTGGGACAGGGTCGATCCGAGCAGTACTTC
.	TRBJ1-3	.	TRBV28	CASSLVAISGNTIYF	TGTGCCAGCAGTTTAGTAGCGATCTCTGGAAACACCATATATTTT
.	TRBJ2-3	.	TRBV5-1	CASSSTGTDTQYF	TGCGCCAGCAGCTCCACGGGGACAGATACGCAGTATTTT
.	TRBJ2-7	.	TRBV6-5	CASSPGGAGDSEQYF	TGTGCCAGCAGCCCCGGAGGCGCAGGGGATAGCGAGCAGTACTTC
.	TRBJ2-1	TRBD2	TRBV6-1	CASSEWGGSGLNEQFF	TGTGCCAGCAGTGAGTGGGGGGGGTCCGGCCTCAATGAGCAGTTCTTC
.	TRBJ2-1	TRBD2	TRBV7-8	CASSKTGTSVNNEQFF	TGTGCCAGCAGCAAAACCGGGACTAGCGTAAACAATGAGCAGTTCTTC
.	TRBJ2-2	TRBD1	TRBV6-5	CASDDRQGTGELFF	TGTGCCAGCGACGATCGACAGGGCACCGGGGAGCTGTTTTTT
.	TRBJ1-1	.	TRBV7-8	CASSWSRDTAEAFF	TGTGCCAGCAGCTGGAGTCGGGACACAGCTGAAGCTTTCTTT
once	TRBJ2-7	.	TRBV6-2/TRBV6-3	CASSYTPSGEVYEQYF	TGTGCCAGCAGTTATACCCCCAGTGGGGAGGTCTACGAGCAGTACTTC
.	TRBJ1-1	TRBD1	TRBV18	CASSPGQGNTEAFF	TGTGCCAGCTCTCCGGGACAGGGGAACACTGAAGCTTTCTTT
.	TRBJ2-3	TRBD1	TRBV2	CASNERGQGPDTQYF	TGTGCCAGCAATGAAAGGGGACAGGGTCCAGATACGCAGTATTTT
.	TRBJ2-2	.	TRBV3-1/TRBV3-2	CASSPPVRGGRTGELFF	TGTGCCAGCAGCCCCCCGGTTAGGGGGGGTAGGACCGGGGAGCTGTTTTTT
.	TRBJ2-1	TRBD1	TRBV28	CASSPRTGGAYNEQFF	TGTGCCAGCAGTCCGAGGACAGGGGGCGCCTACAATGAGCAGTTCTTC
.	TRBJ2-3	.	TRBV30	CAWSGSGWHTQYF	TGTGCCTGGAGCGGATCCGGGTGGCATACGCAGTATTTT
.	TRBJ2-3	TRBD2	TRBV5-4	CASSSGLASTDTQYF	TGTGCCAGCAGCTCGGGACTAGCGAGCACAGATACGCAGTATTTT